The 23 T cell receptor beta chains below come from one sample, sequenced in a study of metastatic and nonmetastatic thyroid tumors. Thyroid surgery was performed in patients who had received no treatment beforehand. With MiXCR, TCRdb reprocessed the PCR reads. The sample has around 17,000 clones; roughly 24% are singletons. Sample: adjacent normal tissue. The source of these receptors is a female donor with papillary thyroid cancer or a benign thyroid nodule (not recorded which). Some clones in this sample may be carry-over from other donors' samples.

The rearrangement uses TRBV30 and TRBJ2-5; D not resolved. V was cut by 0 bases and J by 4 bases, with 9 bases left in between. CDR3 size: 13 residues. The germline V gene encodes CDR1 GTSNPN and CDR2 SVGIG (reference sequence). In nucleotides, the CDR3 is TGTGCCTGGAGTGTCTTGGCCACAGAGACCCAGTACTTC. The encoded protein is CAWSVLATETQYF.

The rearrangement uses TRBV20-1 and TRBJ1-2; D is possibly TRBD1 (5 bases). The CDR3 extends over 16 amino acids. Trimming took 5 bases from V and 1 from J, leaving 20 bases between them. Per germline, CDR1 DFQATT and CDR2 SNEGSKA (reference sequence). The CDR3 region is CSARHQGGLFNYGYTF. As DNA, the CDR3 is TGCAGTGCTCGACATCAGGGAGGGCTCTTTAACTATGGCTACACCTTC.

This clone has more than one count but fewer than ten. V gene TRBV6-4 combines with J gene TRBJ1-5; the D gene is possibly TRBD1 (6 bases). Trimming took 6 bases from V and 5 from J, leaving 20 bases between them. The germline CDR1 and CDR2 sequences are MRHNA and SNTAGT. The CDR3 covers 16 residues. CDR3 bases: TGTGCCAGCAGGACCGGGACACAGGGAGGGTATCAGCCCCAGCATTTT. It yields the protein CASRTGTQGGYQPQHF.

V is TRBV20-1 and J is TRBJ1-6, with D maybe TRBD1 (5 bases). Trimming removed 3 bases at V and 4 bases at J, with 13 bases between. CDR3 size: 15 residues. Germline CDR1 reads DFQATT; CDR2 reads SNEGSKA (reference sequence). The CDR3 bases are TGCAGTGCTAGGGGGGGAGAGTCTTATAATTCACCCCTCCACTTT. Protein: CSARGGESYNSPLHF.

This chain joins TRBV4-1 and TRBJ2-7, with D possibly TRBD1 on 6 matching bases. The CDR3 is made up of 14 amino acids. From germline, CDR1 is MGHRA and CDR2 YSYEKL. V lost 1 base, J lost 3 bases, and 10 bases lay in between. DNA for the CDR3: TGCGCCAGCAGCCAAGGCCAACAGGGCTACGAGCAGTACTTC. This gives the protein CASSQGQQGYEQYF.

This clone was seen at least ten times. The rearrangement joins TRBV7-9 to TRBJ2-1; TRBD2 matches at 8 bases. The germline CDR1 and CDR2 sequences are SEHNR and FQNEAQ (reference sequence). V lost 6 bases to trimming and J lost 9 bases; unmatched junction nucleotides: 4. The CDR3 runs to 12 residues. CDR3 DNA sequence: TGTGCCAGCAGTCCGGGGGGGGCTGAGCAGTTCTTC. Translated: CASSPGGAEQFF.

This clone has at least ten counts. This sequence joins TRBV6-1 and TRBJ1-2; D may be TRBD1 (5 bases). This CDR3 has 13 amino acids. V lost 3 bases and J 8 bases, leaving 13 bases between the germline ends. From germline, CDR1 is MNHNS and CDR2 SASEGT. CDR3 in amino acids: CASSDRHKGGYTF. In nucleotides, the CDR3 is TGTGCCAGCAGTGATCGACATAAGGGGGGCTACACCTTC.

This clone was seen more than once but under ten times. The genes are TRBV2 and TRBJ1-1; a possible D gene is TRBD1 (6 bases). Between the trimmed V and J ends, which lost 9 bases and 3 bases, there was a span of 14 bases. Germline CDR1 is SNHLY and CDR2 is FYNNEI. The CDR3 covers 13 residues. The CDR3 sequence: CARTGGGYTEAFF. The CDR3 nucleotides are TGTGCCAGGACAGGCGGGGGTTACACTGAAGCTTTCTTT.

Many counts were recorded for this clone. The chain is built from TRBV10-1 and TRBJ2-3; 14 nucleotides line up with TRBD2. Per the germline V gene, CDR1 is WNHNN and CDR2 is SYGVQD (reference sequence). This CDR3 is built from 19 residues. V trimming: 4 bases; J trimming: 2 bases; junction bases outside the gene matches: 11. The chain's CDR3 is CASSGPTSGRAYDTDTQYF. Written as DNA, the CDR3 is TGCGCCAGCAGTGGGCCGACTAGCGGGAGGGCCTATGACACAGATACGCAGTATTTT.

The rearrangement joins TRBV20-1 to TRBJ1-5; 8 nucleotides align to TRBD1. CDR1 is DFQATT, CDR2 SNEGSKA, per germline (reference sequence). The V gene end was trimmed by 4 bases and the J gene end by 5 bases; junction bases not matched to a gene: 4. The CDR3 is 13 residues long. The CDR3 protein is CSATDRAHQPQHF. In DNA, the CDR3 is TGCAGTGCTACGGACAGGGCACATCAGCCCCAGCATTTT.

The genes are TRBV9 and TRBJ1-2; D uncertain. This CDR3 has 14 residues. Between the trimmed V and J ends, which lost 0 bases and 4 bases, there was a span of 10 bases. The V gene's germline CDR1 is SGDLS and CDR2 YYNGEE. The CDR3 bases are TGTGCCAGCAGCGTAGGCTCTGAGGCCTATGGCTACACCTTC. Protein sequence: CASSVGSEAYGYTF.

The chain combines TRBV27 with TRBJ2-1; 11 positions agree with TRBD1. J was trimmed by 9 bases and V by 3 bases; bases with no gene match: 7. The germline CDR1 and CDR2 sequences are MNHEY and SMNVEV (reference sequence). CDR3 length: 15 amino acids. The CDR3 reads CASSLAGTGGGEQFF. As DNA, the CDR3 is TGTGCCAGCAGTTTGGCCGGGACAGGGGGGGGTGAGCAGTTCTTC.

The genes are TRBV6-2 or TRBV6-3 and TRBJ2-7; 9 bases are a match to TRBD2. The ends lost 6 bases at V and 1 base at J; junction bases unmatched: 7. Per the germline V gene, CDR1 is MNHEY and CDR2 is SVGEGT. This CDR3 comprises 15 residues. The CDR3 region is CASRHSGRGSYEQYF. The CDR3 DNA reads TGTGCCAGCAGACATAGCGGGAGAGGGTCCTACGAGCAGTACTTC.

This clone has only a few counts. In DNA form, the CDR3 reads TGTGCCGGAGGAGGGATCGGGAGTAGTGGAGATACGCAGTATTTT. It is translated as CAGGGIGSSGDTQYF. The chain uses TRBV6-1 and TRBJ2-3, with D maybe TRBD2 (6 bases). CDR1 and CDR2 from the germline V gene are MNHNS and SASEGT. The ends were cut back, 11 bases at V and 5 bases at J, with 23 bases in the middle. The CDR3 totals 15 residues.

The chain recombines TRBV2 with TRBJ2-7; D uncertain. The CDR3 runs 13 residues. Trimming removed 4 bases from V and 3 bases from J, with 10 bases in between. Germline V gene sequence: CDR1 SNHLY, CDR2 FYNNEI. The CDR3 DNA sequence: TGTGCCAGCAGTGCAGGTCAGAACTACGAGCAGTACTTC. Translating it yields CASSAGQNYEQYF.

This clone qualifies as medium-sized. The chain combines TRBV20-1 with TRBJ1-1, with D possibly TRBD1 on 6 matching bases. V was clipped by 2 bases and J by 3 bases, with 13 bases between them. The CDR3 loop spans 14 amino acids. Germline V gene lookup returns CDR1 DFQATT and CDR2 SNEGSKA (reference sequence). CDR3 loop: CSARIQGQYTEAFF. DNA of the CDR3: TGCAGTGCTAGAATACAGGGACAATACACTGAAGCTTTCTTT.

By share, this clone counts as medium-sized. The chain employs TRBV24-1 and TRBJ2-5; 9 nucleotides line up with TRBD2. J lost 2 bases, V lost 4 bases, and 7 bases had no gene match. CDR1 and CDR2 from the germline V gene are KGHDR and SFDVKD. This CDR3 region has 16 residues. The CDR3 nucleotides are TGTGCCACCAGTGACCCGACTAGCGGAGCTCAAGAGACCCAGTACTTC. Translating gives CATSDPTSGAQETQYF.

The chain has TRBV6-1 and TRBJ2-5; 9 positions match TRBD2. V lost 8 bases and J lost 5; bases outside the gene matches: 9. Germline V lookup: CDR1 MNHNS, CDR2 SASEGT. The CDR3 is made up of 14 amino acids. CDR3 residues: CASRRGGGGETQYF. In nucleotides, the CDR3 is TGTGCCAGCCGCCGGGGCGGGGGGGGGGAGACCCAGTACTTC.

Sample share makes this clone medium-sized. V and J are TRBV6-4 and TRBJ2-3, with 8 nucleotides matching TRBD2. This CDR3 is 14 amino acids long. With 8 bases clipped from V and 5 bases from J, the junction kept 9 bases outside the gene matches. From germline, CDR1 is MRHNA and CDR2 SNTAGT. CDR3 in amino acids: CASQGLVDLDTQYF. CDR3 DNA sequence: TGTGCCAGCCAGGGACTAGTAGACTTAGATACGCAGTATTTT.

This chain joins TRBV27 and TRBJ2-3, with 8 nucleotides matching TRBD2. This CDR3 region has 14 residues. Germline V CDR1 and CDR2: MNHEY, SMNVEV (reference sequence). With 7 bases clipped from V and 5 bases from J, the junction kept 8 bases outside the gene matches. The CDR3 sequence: CASIPLAGLDTQYF. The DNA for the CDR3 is TGTGCCAGCATACCGTTAGCGGGGTTAGATACGCAGTATTTT.

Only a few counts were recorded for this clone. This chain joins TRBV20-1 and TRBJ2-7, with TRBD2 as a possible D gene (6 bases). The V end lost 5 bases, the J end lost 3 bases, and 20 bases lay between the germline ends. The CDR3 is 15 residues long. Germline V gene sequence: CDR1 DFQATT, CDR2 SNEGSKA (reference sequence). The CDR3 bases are TGCAGTGCTGAGACCCCCGGGACTGGCCGCTACGAGCAGTACTTC. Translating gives CSAETPGTGRYEQYF.

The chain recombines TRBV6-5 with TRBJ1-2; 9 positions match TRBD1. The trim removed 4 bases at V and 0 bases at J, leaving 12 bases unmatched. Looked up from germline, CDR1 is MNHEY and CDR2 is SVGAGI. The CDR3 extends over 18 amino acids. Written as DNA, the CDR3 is TGTGCCAGCAGTTCAGTCCCGGGACAGGGTTTTACTAACTATGGCTACACCTTC. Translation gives CASSSVPGQGFTNYGYTF.

CDR3 in amino acids: CASSLLRVPFSGNTIYF. In DNA, the CDR3 is TGTGCCAGCAGCTTGTTGCGGGTTCCCTTCTCTGGAAACACCATATATTTT. The chain recombines TRBV11-2 with TRBJ1-3; unclear D gene. V was clipped by 3 bases and J by 0 bases, with 15 bases between them. In germline, CDR1 is SGHAT, CDR2 FQNNGV. The CDR3 contains 17 residues. Together with reference TRBV11-2 and TRBJ1-3, the CDR3 gives the full variable domain: EAGVAQSPRYKIIEKRQSVAFWCNPISGHATLYWYQQILGQGPKLLIQFQNNGVVDDSQLPKDRFSAERLKGVDSTLKIQPAKLEDSAVYLCASSLLRVPFSGNTIYFGEGSWLTVV.